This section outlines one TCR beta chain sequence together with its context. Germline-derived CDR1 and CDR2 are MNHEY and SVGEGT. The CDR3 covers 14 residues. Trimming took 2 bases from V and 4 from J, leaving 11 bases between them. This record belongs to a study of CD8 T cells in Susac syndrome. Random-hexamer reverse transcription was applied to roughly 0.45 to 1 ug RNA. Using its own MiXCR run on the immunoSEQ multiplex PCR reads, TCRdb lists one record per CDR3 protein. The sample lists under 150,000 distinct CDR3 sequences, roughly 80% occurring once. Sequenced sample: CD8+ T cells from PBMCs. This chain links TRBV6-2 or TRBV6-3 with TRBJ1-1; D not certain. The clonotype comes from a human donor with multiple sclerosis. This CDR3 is CASSYGPVGTEAFF. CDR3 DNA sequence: TGTGCCAGCAGTTACGGCCCAGTGGGCACTGAAGCTTTCTTT.